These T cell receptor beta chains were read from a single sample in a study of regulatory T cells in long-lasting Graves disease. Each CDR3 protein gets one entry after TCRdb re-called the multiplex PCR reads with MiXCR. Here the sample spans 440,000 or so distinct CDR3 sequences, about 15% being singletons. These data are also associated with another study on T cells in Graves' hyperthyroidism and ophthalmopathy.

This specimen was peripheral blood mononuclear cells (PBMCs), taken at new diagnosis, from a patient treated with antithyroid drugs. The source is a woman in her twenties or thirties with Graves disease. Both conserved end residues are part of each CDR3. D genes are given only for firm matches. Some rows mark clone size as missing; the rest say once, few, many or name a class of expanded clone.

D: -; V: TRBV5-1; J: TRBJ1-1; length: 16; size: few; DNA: TGCGCCAGCAGCTTCTCGACAAAACAGGGGAACACTGAAGCTTTCTTT; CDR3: CASSFSTKQGNTEAFF
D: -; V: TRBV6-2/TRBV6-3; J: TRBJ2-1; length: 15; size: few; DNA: TGTGCCAGCAGTGCTCAGGGATGGGAGTACAATGAGCAGTTCTTC; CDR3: CASSAQGWEYNEQFF
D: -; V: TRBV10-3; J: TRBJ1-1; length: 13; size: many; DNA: TGTGCCATCAGGGACAGAATGAACACTGAAGCTTTCTTT; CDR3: CAIRDRMNTEAFF
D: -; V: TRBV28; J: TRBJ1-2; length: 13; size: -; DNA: TGTGCCAGCAGTTCTCTGGGGCGCTATGGCTACACCTTC; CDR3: CASSSLGRYGYTF
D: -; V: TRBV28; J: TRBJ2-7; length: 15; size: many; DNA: TGTGCCAGCACCCTCACGGGACACGAGATCTACGAGCAGTACTTC; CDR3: CASTLTGHEIYEQYF
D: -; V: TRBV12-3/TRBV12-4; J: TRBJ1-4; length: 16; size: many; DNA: TGTGCCAGCAGTTTAGGCCGACTCGGGCCTAATGAAAAACTGTTTTTT; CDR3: CASSLGRLGPNEKLFF
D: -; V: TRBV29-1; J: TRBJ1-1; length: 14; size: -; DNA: TGCAGCGTTGAGGGTAGGGCCTGGAACACTGAAGCTTTCTTT; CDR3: CSVEGRAWNTEAFF
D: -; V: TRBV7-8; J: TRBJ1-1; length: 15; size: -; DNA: TGTGCCAGCAGCTTAGAGAGCGGGGGAGGCACTGAAGCTTTCTTT; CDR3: CASSLESGGGTEAFF
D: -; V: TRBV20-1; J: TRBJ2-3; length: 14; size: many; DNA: TGCAGTGCCCCCTCAGCGGCCAGGACAGATACGCAGTATTTT; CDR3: CSAPSAARTDTQYF
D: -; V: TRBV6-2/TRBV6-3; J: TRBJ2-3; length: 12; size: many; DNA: TGTGCCAGCAGTGACCTGGCGGGCCCGCAGTATTTT; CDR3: CASSDLAGPQYF
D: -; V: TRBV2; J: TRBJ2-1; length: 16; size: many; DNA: TGTGCCAGCAGTCTTAAAGGGGTTTTATTCGCCAATGAGCAGTTCTTC; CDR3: CASSLKGVLFANEQFF
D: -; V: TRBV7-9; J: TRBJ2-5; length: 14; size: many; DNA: TGTGCCAGCGCCCATGGCATTTTCGGAGAGACCCAGTACTTC; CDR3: CASAHGIFGETQYF
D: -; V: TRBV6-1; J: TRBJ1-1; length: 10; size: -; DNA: TGTGCCAGCAAGTGGACTGAAGCTTTCTTT; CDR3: CASKWTEAFF
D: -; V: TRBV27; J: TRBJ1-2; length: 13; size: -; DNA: TGTGCCAGCAGTTTATTAGGGAGAGATGGCTACACCTTC; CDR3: CASSLLGRDGYTF
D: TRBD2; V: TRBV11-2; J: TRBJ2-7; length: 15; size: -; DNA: TGTGCCAGCAGCACATCTAGCGGGAGGAGATACGAGCAGTACTTC; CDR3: CASSTSSGRRYEQYF
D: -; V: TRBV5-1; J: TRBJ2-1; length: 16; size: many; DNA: TGCGCCAGCAGCTTGGCTGAGGGTGGGGGATACAATGAGCAGTTCTTC; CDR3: CASSLAEGGGYNEQFF
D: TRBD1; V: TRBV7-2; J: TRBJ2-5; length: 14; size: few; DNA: TGTGCCAGCAGCTCAGGACAGGTCGGGGAGACCCAGTACTTC; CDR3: CASSSGQVGETQYF
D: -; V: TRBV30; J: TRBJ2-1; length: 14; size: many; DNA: TGTGCCTGGAACCCCAGCGGAGCCTACAATGAGCAGTTCTTC; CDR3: CAWNPSGAYNEQFF
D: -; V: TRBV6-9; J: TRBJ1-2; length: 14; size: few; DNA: TGTGCCAGCAGTTATGAGGAAGGGTCGGGTGGCTACACCTTC; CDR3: CASSYEEGSGGYTF
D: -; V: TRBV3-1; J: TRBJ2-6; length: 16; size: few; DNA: TGTGCCAGCAGCCACGCCTCAGGGACTGGGGCCAACGTCCTGACTTTC; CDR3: CASSHASGTGANVLTF
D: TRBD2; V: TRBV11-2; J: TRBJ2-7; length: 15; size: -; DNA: TGTGCCAGCAGCTTCGGGACTACCAGTGGCTACGAGCAGTACTTC; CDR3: CASSFGTTSGYEQYF
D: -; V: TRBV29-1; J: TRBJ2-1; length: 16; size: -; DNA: TGCAGCGTTGACCTGAACCAGAGAATGCCCTACAATGAGCAGTTCTTC; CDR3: CSVDLNQRMPYNEQFF
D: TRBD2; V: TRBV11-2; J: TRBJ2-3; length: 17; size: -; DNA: TGTGCCAGCAGCCGACGCCTAGCGGGGGCTGAGTCAGATACGCAGTATTTT; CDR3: CASSRRLAGAESDTQYF
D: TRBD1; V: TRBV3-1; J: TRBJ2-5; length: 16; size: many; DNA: TGTGCCAGCAGCCCGAACTCAGGGGGAATCGGTGAGACCCAGTACTTC; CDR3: CASSPNSGGIGETQYF
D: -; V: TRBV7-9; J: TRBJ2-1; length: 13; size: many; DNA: TGTGCCAGCAGCTTAGTCTCCGACAATGAGCAGTTCTTC; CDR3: CASSLVSDNEQFF
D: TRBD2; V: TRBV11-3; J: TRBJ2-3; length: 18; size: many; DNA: TGTGCCAGCAGCTCCGGGACTAGCGGGGGGCTATTCACAGATACGCAGTATTTT; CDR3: CASSSGTSGGLFTDTQYF
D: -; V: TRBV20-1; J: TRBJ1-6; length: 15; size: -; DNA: TGCAGTGCTAGAACCGGGACCAGGGAAAATTCACCCCTCCACTTT; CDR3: CSARTGTRENSPLHF
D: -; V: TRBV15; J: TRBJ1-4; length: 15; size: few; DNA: TGTGCCACCAGCAGGTCGGACAGCAGACATGAAAAACTGTTTTTT; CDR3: CATSRSDSRHEKLFF
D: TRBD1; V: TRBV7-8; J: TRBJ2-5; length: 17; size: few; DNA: TGTGCCAGCAGCTTAGCCATCTGGACAGGGGCGGATGAGACCCAGTACTTC; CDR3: CASSLAIWTGADETQYF
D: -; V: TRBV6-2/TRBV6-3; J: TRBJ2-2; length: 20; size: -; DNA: TGTGCCAGCAGTCATCATCATTACCCCGACGGACTCGCGACCACCGGGGAGCTGTTTTTT; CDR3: CASSHHHYPDGLATTGELFF
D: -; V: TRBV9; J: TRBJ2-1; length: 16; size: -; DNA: TGTGCCAGCAGCGCGATTGCGGGGCCTACCTACAATGAGCAGTTCTTC; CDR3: CASSAIAGPTYNEQFF
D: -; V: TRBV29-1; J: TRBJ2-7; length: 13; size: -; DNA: -; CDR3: CSVGGGTTYERYF
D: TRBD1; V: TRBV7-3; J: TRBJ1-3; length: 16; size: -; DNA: TGTGCCAGCAGCACCGGACAGGCCTACTCTGGAAACACCATATATTTT; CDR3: CASSTGQAYSGNTIYF
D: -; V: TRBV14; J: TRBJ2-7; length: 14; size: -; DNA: TGTGCCAGCAGCCGCACAGGGATCCCCTACGAGCAGTACTTC; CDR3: CASSRTGIPYEQYF
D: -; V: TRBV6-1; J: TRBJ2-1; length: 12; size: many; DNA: TGTGCCAGCAGTGTCCCCTACAATGAGCAGTTCTTC; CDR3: CASSVPYNEQFF
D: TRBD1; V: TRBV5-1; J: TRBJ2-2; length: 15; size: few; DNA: TGCGCCAGCAGCGAGGGGACAGGTTGGACCGGGGAGCTGTTTTTT; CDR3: CASSEGTGWTGELFF
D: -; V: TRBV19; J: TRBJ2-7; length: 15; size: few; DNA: TGTGCCAGTAGTATTTTGGCGGGCAGGGGCTACGAGCAGTACTTC; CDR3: CASSILAGRGYEQYF
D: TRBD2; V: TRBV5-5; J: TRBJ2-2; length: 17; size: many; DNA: TGTGCCAGCAGCTTCGCCGGGACTAGGATCCATATTGGGGAGCTGTTTTTT; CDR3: CASSFAGTRIHIGELFF
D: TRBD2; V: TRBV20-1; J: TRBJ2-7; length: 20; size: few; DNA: TGCAGTGCTAGAGAAAAATGGGTGGGGAGGCGAGCGGGACCATCCTACGAGCAGTACTTC; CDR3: CSAREKWVGRRAGPSYEQYF
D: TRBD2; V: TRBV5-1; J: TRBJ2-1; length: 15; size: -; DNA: TGCGCCAGCAGCTCACAACTAGCGGGAGAAGGCGAGCAGTTCTTC; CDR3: CASSSQLAGEGEQFF
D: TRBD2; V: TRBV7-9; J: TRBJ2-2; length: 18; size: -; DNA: TGTGCCAGCAGCTTGGTTCGGATGGGCGGGGGTTACACCGGGGAGCTGTTTTTT; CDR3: CASSLVRMGGGYTGELFF
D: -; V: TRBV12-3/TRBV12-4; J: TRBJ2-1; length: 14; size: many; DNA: TGTGCCAGCAGTTTAGTAGGACCATACAATGAGCAGTTCTTC; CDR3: CASSLVGPYNEQFF
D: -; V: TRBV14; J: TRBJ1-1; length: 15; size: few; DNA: TGTGCCAGCAGCCAACTAGGGGTCATGAACACTGAAGCTTTCTTT; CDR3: CASSQLGVMNTEAFF
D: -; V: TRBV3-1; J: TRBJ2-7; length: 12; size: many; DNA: TGTGCCAGCAGTAGGACTACCTACGAGCAGTACTTC; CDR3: CASSRTTYEQYF
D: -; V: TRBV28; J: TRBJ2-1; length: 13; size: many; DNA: TGTGCCAGCAAAACCCAACGGTCCAATGAGCAGTTCTTC; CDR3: CASKTQRSNEQFF
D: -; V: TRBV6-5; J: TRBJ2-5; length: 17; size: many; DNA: TGTGCCAGCAGTTACTCGATGGGGCGTAACCATCAAGAGACCCAGTACTTC; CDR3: CASSYSMGRNHQETQYF